The 9 T cell receptor beta chains below come from one sample, sequenced in a study of blood T cell repertoires in COVID-19. Here immunoSEQ multiplex PCR was the method, and the copy in TCRdb shows in-frame clones only, minus some. The repertoire holds approximately 480,000 clones, about 90% seen once, with roughly 0.7% in the top ten. The specimen was PBMCs or T cells enriched from blood (not recorded which). These receptor sequences come from a young woman who had recovered from COVID-19.

The V and J genes are TRBV7-2 and TRBJ1-3, with unresolved D. This CDR3 has 15 amino acids. Germline-derived CDR1 and CDR2 are SGHTA and FQGNSA. The V end lost 5 bases, the J end lost 0 bases, and 11 bases lay between the germline ends. Written as DNA, the CDR3 is TGTGCCAGCAGCCCCCGCGGAGTCTCTGGAAACACCATATATTTT. It codes for CASSPRGVSGNTIYF.

The chain combines TRBV19 with TRBJ1-2; D is ambiguous. CDR1 and CDR2 from the germline V gene are LNHDA and SQIVND (reference sequence). V was cut by 4 bases and J by 8 bases, with 14 bases left in between. CDR3 length: 13 residues. CDR3 sequence reads: CASSSWGGGGYTF. CDR3 in DNA: TGTGCCAGTAGTAGTTGGGGAGGAGGAGGCTACACCTTC.

The V call is TRBV30, the J call TRBJ1-2, with 10 bases lining up with TRBD1. This CDR3 has 14 residues. The ends lost 0 bases at V and 4 bases at J; junction bases unmatched: 2. Germline V gene data show CDR1 as GTSNPN and CDR2 as SVGIG (reference sequence). CDR3 sequence: CAWSVRTGGYGYTF. The CDR3 nucleotides read TGTGCCTGGAGTGTACGGACAGGGGGCTATGGCTACACCTTC.

V and J are TRBV7-2 and TRBJ2-5; 14 nucleotides match TRBD2. J gave up 5 bases and V 5 bases, and 13 bases lay outside the gene matches. Germline V gene data show CDR1 as SGHTA and CDR2 as FQGNSA. The CDR3 contains 18 residues. CDR3 sequence: CASSPTGLAGGSWETQYF. CDR3 coding DNA: TGTGCCAGCAGCCCAACCGGACTAGCGGGGGGCTCATGGGAGACCCAGTACTTC.

J is TRBJ1-6 and V is TRBV5-1; no clear D. With 3 bases removed from V and 13 bases from J, the gap between germline ends came to 11 bases. Germline V gene lookup returns CDR1 SGHRS and CDR2 YFSETQ. CDR3 length equals 12 residues. The CDR3 DNA sequence: TGCGCCAGCAGCTACCTGTCCGGGCCCCTCCACTTT. Its protein is CASSYLSGPLHF.

The CDR3 region has the DNA TGCAGCGCTGGGACAGACAACTATGGCTACACCTTC. It yields the protein CSAGTDNYGYTF. The rearrangement links TRBV29-1 to TRBJ1-2; TRBD1 aligns across 7 bases. Germline CDR1 and CDR2: SQVTM and ANQGSEA. Trimming cost V 7 bases and J 2 bases; bases outside gene matches: 4. The CDR3 is 12 residues long.

This chain joins TRBV6-5 and TRBJ2-5; TRBD1 matches at 7 bases. Per the germline V gene, CDR1 is MNHEY and CDR2 is SVGAGI. Trimming at V came to 6 bases and at J to 1 base, leaving 8 bases not matched to a gene. The CDR3 totals 15 residues. CDR3 region: CASSRDRDPQETQYF. The CDR3 bases are TGTGCCAGCAGCCGTGACAGGGACCCCCAAGAGACCCAGTACTTC.

The chain recombines TRBV2 with TRBJ2-2, with a weak D call TRBD2 (6 bases). V lost 4 bases and J 3 bases, leaving 15 bases between the germline ends. The CDR3 is made up of 16 amino acids. CDR1 SNHLY and CDR2 FYNNEI come from the germline V gene. The CDR3 protein is CASSGWGLDYTGELFF. In DNA form, the CDR3 reads TGTGCCAGCAGTGGTTGGGGACTGGATTACACCGGGGAGCTGTTTTTT.

The chain uses TRBV30 and TRBJ2-2; 11 bases are a match to TRBD1. Germline V CDR1 and CDR2: GTSNPN, SVGIG (reference sequence). Unmatched junction bases numbered 9, after V lost 8 bases and J lost 7 bases. This CDR3 contains 14 residues. The CDR3 region has the DNA TGTGCCGGGGACCGGACAGGGGGCATCGGGGAGCTGTTTTTT. This sequence encodes CAGDRTGGIGELFF.